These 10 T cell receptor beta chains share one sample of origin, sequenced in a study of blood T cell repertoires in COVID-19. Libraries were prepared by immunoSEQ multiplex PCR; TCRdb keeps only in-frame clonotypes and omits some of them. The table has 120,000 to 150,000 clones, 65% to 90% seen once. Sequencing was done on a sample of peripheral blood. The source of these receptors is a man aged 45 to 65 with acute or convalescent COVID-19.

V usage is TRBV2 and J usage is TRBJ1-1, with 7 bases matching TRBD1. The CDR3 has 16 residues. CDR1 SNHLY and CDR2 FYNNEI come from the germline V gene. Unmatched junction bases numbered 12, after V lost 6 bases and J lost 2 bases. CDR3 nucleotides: TGTGCCAGCAGCCTAACTCCGGGACAGTTAAACACTGAAGCTTTCTTT. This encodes CASSLTPGQLNTEAFF.

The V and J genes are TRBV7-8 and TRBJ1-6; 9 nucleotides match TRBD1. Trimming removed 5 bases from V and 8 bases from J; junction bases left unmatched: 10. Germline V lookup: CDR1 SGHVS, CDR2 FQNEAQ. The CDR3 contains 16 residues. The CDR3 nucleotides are TGTGCCAGCAGCCCCAGAGGGGGACAGGGTGATTCACCCCTCCACTTT. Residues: CASSPRGGQGDSPLHF.

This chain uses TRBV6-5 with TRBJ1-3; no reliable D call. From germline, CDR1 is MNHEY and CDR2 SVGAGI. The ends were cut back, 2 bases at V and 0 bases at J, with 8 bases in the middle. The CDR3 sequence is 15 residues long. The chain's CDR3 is CASSYGGSSGNTIYF. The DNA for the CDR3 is TGTGCCAGCAGTTACGGCGGATCCTCTGGAAACACCATATATTTT.

The CDR3, as DNA: TGTGCCAGCAGCCAAGCTTCCGGGGGTGAAAAACTGTTTTTT. Protein sequence: CASSQASGGEKLFF. The V call is TRBV14, the J call TRBJ1-4, with a possible D match to TRBD1 (5 bases). The V gene lost 1 base and the J gene lost 7 bases, with 10 bases spanning the gap. Per the germline V gene, CDR1 is SGHDN and CDR2 is FVKESK. This CDR3 is built from 14 residues.

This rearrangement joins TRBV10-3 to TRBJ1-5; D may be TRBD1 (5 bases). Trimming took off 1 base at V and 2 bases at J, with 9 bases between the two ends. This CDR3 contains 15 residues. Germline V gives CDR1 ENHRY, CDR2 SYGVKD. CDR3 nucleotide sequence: TGTGCCATCAGTGAGTTAGGGGTCGGCAATCAGCCCCAGCATTTT. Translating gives CAISELGVGNQPQHF.

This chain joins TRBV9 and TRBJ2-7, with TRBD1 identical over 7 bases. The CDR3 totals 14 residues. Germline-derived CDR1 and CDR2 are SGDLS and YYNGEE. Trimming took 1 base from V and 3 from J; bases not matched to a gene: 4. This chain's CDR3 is CASSVRDSGYEQYF. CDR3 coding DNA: TGTGCCAGCAGCGTAAGGGACAGCGGCTACGAGCAGTACTTC.

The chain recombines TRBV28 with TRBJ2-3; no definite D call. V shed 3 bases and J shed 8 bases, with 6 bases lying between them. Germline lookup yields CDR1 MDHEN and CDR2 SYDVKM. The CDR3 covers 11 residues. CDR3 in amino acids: CASSFPGTQYF. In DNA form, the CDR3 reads TGTGCCAGCAGTTTCCCGGGTACGCAGTATTTT.

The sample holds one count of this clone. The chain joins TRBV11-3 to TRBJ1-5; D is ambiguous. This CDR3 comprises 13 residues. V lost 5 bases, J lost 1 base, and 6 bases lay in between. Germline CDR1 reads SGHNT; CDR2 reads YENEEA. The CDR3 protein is CASSPRSNQPQHF. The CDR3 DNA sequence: TGTGCCAGCAGCCCGCGAAGCAATCAGCCCCAGCATTTT.

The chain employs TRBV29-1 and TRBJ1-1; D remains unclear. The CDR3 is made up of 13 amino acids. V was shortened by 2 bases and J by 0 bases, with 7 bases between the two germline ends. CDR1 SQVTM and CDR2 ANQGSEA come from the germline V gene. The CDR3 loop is CSVENNMNTEAFF. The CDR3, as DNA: TGCAGCGTTGAAAACAACATGAACACTGAAGCTTTCTTT.

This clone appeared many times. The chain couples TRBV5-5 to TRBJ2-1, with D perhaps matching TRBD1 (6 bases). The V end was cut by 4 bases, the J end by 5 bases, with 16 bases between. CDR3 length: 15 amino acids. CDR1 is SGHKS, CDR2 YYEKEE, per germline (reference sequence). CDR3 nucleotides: TGTGCCAGCAGCAGGGCCCTGACAGGTGACAATGAGCAGTTCTTC. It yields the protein CASSRALTGDNEQFF.